These 24 T cell receptor beta chains were all obtained from the same sample, sequenced in a study of cytomegalovirus exposure and HLA in healthy donors. Amplification used 60 Vbeta primers and 13 Jbeta primers. Assay used: immunoSEQ multiplex PCR; TCRdb lists only in-frame clones, some missing. The data contain over 100,000 clones, roughly two thirds of them singletons. Sequenced input: PBMCs. These receptors all stem from a man aged 35-49 years in good health and CMV-seronegative.

In this sample, this clone turned up once. The chain recombines TRBV5-1 with TRBJ2-5; a weak D match, TRBD2 (6 bases). The end of the DNA aligns better with TRBJ2-7, so the J call may be wrong. The CDR3 spans 14 residues. The germline V gene encodes CDR1 SGHRS and CDR2 YFSETQ. The CDR3 loop reads CASSLFSGSYEQYF. The DNA for the CDR3 is TGCGCCAGCAGCTTGTTTAGCGGATCCTACGAGCAGTACTTC.

The rearrangement uses TRBV27 and TRBJ1-1; weak D call: TRBD1 (6 bases). The germline V gene encodes CDR1 MNHEY and CDR2 SMNVEV (reference sequence). This CDR3 has 14 residues. The germline V and J ends were trimmed by 2 bases and 5 bases, with 12 bases remaining between them. The CDR3 region is CASSLHREGTEAFF. CDR3 DNA: TGTGCCAGCAGTTTACACAGGGAGGGGACTGAAGCTTTCTTT.

The CDR3 region is CSVAQGASYNEQFF. Written as DNA, the CDR3 is TGCAGCGTTGCCCAGGGGGCGTCCTACAATGAGCAGTTCTTC. This chain links TRBV29-1 with TRBJ2-1, with 8 bases matching TRBD1. This CDR3 comprises 14 residues. Germline V gives CDR1 SQVTM, CDR2 ANQGSEA. Germline trimming cut 4 bases from V and 1 base from J; bases unmatched to any gene: 3.

The sample holds a few counts of this clone. The chain carries TRBV7-3 and TRBJ1-2; 8 positions match TRBD1. There are 14 residues in the CDR3. Germline V lookup: CDR1 SGHTA, CDR2 FQGTGA. The V gene end was trimmed by 4 bases and the J gene end by 4 bases; junction bases not matched to a gene: 5. CDR3 region: CASSSTGGRYGYTF. CDR3 nucleotide sequence: TGTGCCAGCAGCTCAACAGGGGGACGCTATGGCTACACCTTC.

This clone was counted between two and nine times. The V gene is TRBV6-4, the J gene TRBJ2-3; 10 bases fit TRBD2. The V segment lost 2 bases and the J segment 4 bases; nucleotides outside the gene matches: 0. The CDR3 runs 14 residues. Germline lookup yields CDR1 MRHNA and CDR2 SNTAGT. CDR3 protein: CASSDSGGADTQYF. CDR3 coding DNA: TGTGCCAGCAGTGACAGCGGGGGGGCAGATACGCAGTATTTT.

This chain connects TRBV9 to TRBJ2-3; D is unresolved. Trimming pared 5 bases from V and 6 bases from J, leaving 13 bases between. The CDR3 contains 13 residues. Per the germline V gene, CDR1 is SGDLS and CDR2 is YYNGEE. The CDR3 sequence: CASSVPPLDTQYF. The CDR3 nucleotides read TGTGCCAGCAGTGTACCCCCTCTGGATACGCAGTATTTT.

This clone was seen once. The V gene is TRBV19, the J gene TRBJ1-5, with D possibly matching TRBD1 (5 bases). Per the germline V gene, CDR1 is LNHDA and CDR2 is SQIVND (reference sequence). The CDR3 is 18 amino acids. Trimming shortened V by 3 bases and J by 2 bases, and 20 bases separated the two germline ends. CDR3 coding DNA: TGTGCCAGTAGTATGGTGCAGGGTCCTACACGACGCAATCAGCCCCAGCATTTT. This encodes CASSMVQGPTRRNQPQHF.

The chain employs TRBV19 and TRBJ1-1; 9 bases are a match to TRBD1. With 7 bases clipped from V and 1 base from J, the junction kept 10 bases outside the gene matches. Germline V lookup: CDR1 LNHDA, CDR2 SQIVND (reference sequence). This CDR3 has 16 residues. The CDR3 region has the DNA TGTGCCAGTAAAGGGGACAGGGACTCTCAGAACACTGAAGCTTTCTTT. Residues: CASKGDRDSQNTEAFF.

This clone was observed a few times. The genes are TRBV16 and TRBJ2-7; D possibly corresponds to TRBD1 (6 bases). The CDR3 is 14 residues long. The ends were cut back, 5 bases at V and 6 bases at J, with 17 bases in the middle. Germline V CDR1 and CDR2: KGHSY, FQNENV. The CDR3: CASSSGQKVGEQYF. Written as DNA, the CDR3 is TGTGCCAGCAGCTCAGGACAGAAAGTAGGCGAGCAGTACTTC. Drawing the rest from reference TRBV16 and TRBJ2-7, the complete variable domain is GEEVAQTPKHLVRGEGQKAKLYCAPIKGHSYVFWYQQVLKNEFKFLISFQNENVFDETGMPKERFSAKCLPNSPCSLEIQATKLEDSAVYFCASSSGQKVGEQYFGPGTRLTVT.

The V call is TRBV11-2, the J call TRBJ2-2; 9 bases are a match to TRBD2. CDR1 and CDR2 (germline): SGHAT, FQNNGV. V lost 2 bases to trimming and J lost 4 bases; unmatched junction nucleotides: 5. The CDR3 consists of 16 residues. The CDR3, as DNA: TGTGCCAGCAGCTTAAGCCTAGCGGGGTCCACCGGGGAGCTGTTTTTT. This sequence encodes CASSLSLAGSTGELFF.

In this sample, this clone turned up once. This chain joins TRBV18 and TRBJ2-1; 9 positions match TRBD2. Per the germline V gene, CDR1 is KGHSH and CDR2 is LQKENI. The CDR3 has 15 residues. After removal of 4 bases from V and 1 base from J, the junction contained 2 bases not matched to a gene. The CDR3 region has the DNA TGTGCCAGCTCACAAACTAGCGGGTCCTACAATGAGCAGTTCTTC. Encoded protein: CASSQTSGSYNEQFF.

This clone has only one observation. This chain joins TRBV5-6 and TRBJ1-1; D is undetermined. Trimming cost V 6 bases and J 1 base, with 13 bases left between them. Germline CDR1 and CDR2: SGHDT and YYEEEE. This CDR3 region has 14 residues. CDR3 bases: TGTGCCAGCAATTATAGGCGACAGAACACTGAAGCTTTCTTT. Protein sequence: CASNYRRQNTEAFF.

The chain is built from TRBV7-9 and TRBJ1-4, with 9 bases matching TRBD1. Losses at the gene ends were 4 bases for V and 7 bases for J; bases not matched to a gene: 4. The CDR3 runs 14 residues. Germline V lookup: CDR1 SEHNR, CDR2 FQNEAQ (reference sequence). CDR3: CASSSQGAGEKLFF. In DNA, the CDR3 is TGTGCCAGCAGCTCACAGGGGGCTGGTGAAAAACTGTTTTTT.

The chain is built from TRBV7-2 and TRBJ1-4; the match to TRBD1 covers 9 bases. This CDR3 has 15 residues. Germline loops: CDR1 SGHTA, CDR2 FQGNSA. J was trimmed by 7 bases and V by 4 bases; bases with no gene match: 7. In DNA form, the CDR3 reads TGTGCCAGCAGCTCACTAACAGGGGGCGGTGAAAAACTGTTTTTT. Translated, it gives CASSSLTGGGEKLFF.

This clone showed up just a few times. V is TRBV5-1 and J is TRBJ2-3; the match to TRBD1 covers 9 bases. Per germline, CDR1 SGHRS and CDR2 YFSETQ. The CDR3 contains 15 residues. Losses at the gene ends were 1 base for V and 3 bases for J; bases not matched to a gene: 3. CDR3 coding DNA: TGCGCCAGCAGCTTGATAGGACAGGGGACAGATACGCAGTATTTT. Translation gives CASSLIGQGTDTQYF.

As to this clone: One end of the junction fails to match germline, which may point to a read error. The rearrangement uses TRBV6-6 and TRBJ1-1; 8 positions agree with TRBD1. This CDR3 is built from 15 residues. Germline V gene lookup returns CDR1 MNHNY and CDR2 SVGAGI (reference sequence). The CDR3 nucleotides are TGTGCCAGCAGAGATCAGGGGGCGGATAACACTGAAGCTTCCTTT. Residues: CASRDQGADNTEASF.

This rearrangement joins TRBV7-2 to TRBJ1-5; a weak D match, TRBD1 (6 bases). The CDR3 runs 14 residues. CDR1 SGHTA and CDR2 FQGNSA come from the germline V gene. Between the trimmed V and J ends, which lost 2 bases and 2 bases, there was a span of 7 bases. Written as DNA, the CDR3 is TGTGCCAGCAGCTTAAACAGGGGCAATCAGCCCCAGCATTTT. Its protein is CASSLNRGNQPQHF.

This clone was observed a few times. The rearrangement joins TRBV30 to TRBJ1-2; the D gene is possibly TRBD1 (5 bases). The CDR3 extends over 14 amino acids. Trimming removed 2 bases at V and 4 bases at J, with 14 bases between. Germline V gives CDR1 GTSNPN, CDR2 SVGIG (reference sequence). The CDR3 sequence is CAWSKLSQGYGYTF. CDR3 coding DNA: TGTGCCTGGAGTAAGCTCTCCCAGGGCTATGGCTACACCTTC.

The chain is built from TRBV10-1 and TRBJ2-5; 9 bases fit TRBD1. After removal of 8 bases from V and 4 bases from J, the junction contained 14 bases not matched to a gene. In germline, CDR1 is WNHNN, CDR2 SYGVQD (reference sequence). There are 16 residues in the CDR3. CDR3 region: CASGGPGQGRRETQYF. CDR3 sequence (DNA): TGCGCCAGCGGGGGACCGGGACAGGGAAGAAGAGAGACCCAGTACTTC.

This chain joins TRBV27 and TRBJ2-1; 8 bases agree with TRBD1. Germline CDR1 is MNHEY and CDR2 is SMNVEV (reference sequence). The CDR3 covers 16 residues. After removal of 1 base from V and 7 bases from J, the junction contained 9 bases not matched to a gene. CDR3 sequence (DNA): TGTGCCAGCAGTTTATTGGTGACAGGGGCCTGGAATGAGCAGTTCTTC. Its protein is CASSLLVTGAWNEQFF.

This chain links TRBV2 with TRBJ2-5; 14 bases agree with TRBD2. J lost 4 bases, V lost 6 bases, and 4 bases had no gene match. The germline V gene has CDR1 SNHLY and CDR2 FYNNEI. The CDR3 is 15 residues long. The CDR3 region has the DNA TGTGCCAGCAGCGTCGGACTAGCGGGGGGAGAGACCCAGTACTTC. Translated, it gives CASSVGLAGGETQYF.

The J gene is TRBJ1-2, the V gene TRBV6-5, with unresolved D. Germline V CDR1 and CDR2: MNHEY, SVGAGI. V was shortened by 4 bases and J by 2 bases, with 5 bases between the two germline ends. This CDR3 has 12 residues. In nucleotides, the CDR3 is TGTGCCAGCAGTTCCCCGAACTATGGCTACACCTTC. Residues: CASSSPNYGYTF.

A few counts support this clone. This chain joins TRBV5-1 and TRBJ2-7; TRBD2 is a possible D gene (5 bases). Germline assignment: CDR1 SGHRS and CDR2 YFSETQ. This CDR3 region has 13 residues. The V end lost 3 bases, the J end lost 3 bases, and 10 bases lay between the germline ends. The CDR3 reads CASSSDGIYEQYF. The DNA for the CDR3 is TGCGCCAGCAGCTCGGACGGGATCTACGAGCAGTACTTC.

The chain is built from TRBV6-5 and TRBJ2-7; 7 bases line up with TRBD2. After removal of 2 bases from V and 4 bases from J, the junction contained 8 bases not matched to a gene. The germline CDR1 and CDR2 sequences are MNHEY and SVGAGI. The length of the CDR3 is 15 residues. CDR3 protein: CASSYQTSRPYEQYF. The CDR3 bases are TGTGCCAGCAGTTACCAGACTAGCCGGCCTTACGAGCAGTACTTC.